The next 3 T cell receptor beta chains were all read from a single sample in a study of T cells in Graves' hyperthyroidism and ophthalmopathy. TCR beta CDR3 region amplification was performed from RNA transcripts. The HTBI primer set served for first-round RT-PCR of the TCR CDR3. Using its own MiXCR run on the multiplex PCR reads, TCRdb lists one record per CDR3 protein. Counted here are more than 300,000 distinct CDR3 sequences, roughly a sixth occurring once; the ten biggest clones make up approximately 30%. What was sequenced was blood. The source is a woman between 25 and 40 years old with Graves' hyperthyroidism that later progressed to Graves' ophthalmopathy.

This clonotype has ten or more counts. The rearrangement joins TRBV6-2 or TRBV6-3 to TRBJ2-7; maybe TRBD1 (5 bases). V gave up 6 bases and J gave up 3 bases, with 18 bases separating them. The germline gives CDR1 MNHEY, CDR2 SVGEGT. The CDR3 has 15 amino acids. The CDR3 region is CASRSRTGIRYEQYF. The CDR3 nucleotides read TGTGCCAGCAGGTCACGCACAGGTATACGCTACGAGCAGTACTTC.

This clonotype appeared many times. J is TRBJ2-1 and V is TRBV24-1; D gene unclear. The CDR3 is made up of 11 amino acids. Germline assignment: CDR1 KGHDR and CDR2 SFDVKD. The V gene lost 12 bases and the J gene lost 8 bases, with 13 bases spanning the gap. In DNA, the CDR3 is TGTGCCCCGGTACAAGTAGATGAGCAGTTCTTC. Translation: CAPVQVDEQFF.

Here the CDR3 reads CASSIVSLGLWDKEYNEQYF. The CDR3 DNA is TGTGCCAGTAGTATAGTAAGTTTAGGGCTTTGGGACAAGGAATACAATGAGCAGTACTTC. The V and J genes are TRBV19 and TRBJ2-1; perhaps TRBD1 as D (6 bases). Gene TRBJ2-7 matches the end of the DNA better, so the J call may be wrong. This CDR3 has 20 amino acids. Germline values: CDR1 LNHDA, CDR2 SQIVND (reference sequence).